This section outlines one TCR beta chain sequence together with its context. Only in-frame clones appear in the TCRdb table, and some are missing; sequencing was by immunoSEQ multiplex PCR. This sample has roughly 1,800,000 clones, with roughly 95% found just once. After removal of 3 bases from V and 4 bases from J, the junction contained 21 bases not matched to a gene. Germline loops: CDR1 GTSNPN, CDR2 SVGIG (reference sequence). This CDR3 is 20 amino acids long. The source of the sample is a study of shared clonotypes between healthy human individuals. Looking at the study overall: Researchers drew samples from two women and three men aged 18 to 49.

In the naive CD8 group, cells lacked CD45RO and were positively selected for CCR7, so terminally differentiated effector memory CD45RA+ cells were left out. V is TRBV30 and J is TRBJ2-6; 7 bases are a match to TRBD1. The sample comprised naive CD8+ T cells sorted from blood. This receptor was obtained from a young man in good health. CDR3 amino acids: CAWSPLPSTGSHKGANVLTF. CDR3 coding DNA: TGTGCCTGGAGCCCTCTTCCCTCGACAGGGTCCCATAAAGGGGCCAACGTCCTGACTTTC.